This T cell receptor (beta chain) was captured in a study of T cell repertoires and leukemia-associated antigens. Study information: Each sample gave roughly 3 to 5.5 million effective reads.

This clonotype appeared a single time. What it recognizes is unknown. Because the CDR3's place on the DNA is in doubt, the DNA is left out and the CDR3 is given as listed by TCRdb. Counting both end residues, the CDR3 totals 19 amino acids. From germline, CDR1 is SEHNR and CDR2 FQNEAQ (reference sequence). Study results and caveats: V, J, VDJ and CDR3 counts did not differ significantly among groups. No direct test of specificity or function was done for expanded clones.

TCRdb re-derived calls from the 5' RACE reads in MiXCR, one entry per CDR3 protein. The table records over 8,500 distinct CDR3 sequences, 43% of them present only once. The material sequenced was CD3+ T cells sorted from blood and cultured. This sequence was found in a female donor in good health. The rearrangement uses TRBV7-9 and TRBJ2-7. CDR3 protein: CASSIYLCSVESSSYEQYF.